A single T cell receptor beta chain is shown here with its context. The V end was cut by 6 bases, the J end by 8 bases, with 16 bases between. CDR3 length: 13 residues. Per germline, CDR1 MNHNY and CDR2 SVGAGI (reference sequence). These data belong to a study of graft-versus-host responses after intestinal transplantation. Overall study: The study gave all recipients anti-thymocyte globulin induction, then tacrolimus and steroids for roughly 3 years.

Data came from immunoSEQ multiplex PCR; TCRdb stores just in-frame clones and leaves some out. The table has approximately 89,000 clones, 75% to 95% seen once. The source was PBMCs, collected about 450 days after intestinal transplant. The source is a human patient who received an intestinal transplant, so some T cells may come from the graft donor. The V call is TRBV6-6, the J call TRBJ1-1; D gene ambiguous. This CDR3 reads CASSPGRHLEAFF. The CDR3 nucleotides read TGTGCCAGCAGCCCCGGCCGCCACCTAGAAGCTTTCTTT.